This T cell receptor beta chain was sequenced in a study of shared clonotypes between healthy human individuals. CDR3 length: 16 residues. CDR1 is SGHAT and CDR2 is FQNNGV in the germline V gene. V was pared by 1 base and J by 1 base, with 7 bases of the junction left unmatched. Assay used: immunoSEQ multiplex PCR; TCRdb lists only in-frame clones, some missing. Of approximately 640,000 clones in the sample, roughly 78% are singletons; the top ten hold roughly 1.8%. In this sample, this clone turned up once. The V gene is TRBV11-2, the J gene TRBJ2-7, with 7 nucleotides matching TRBD2. The TCR sequence derives from a woman under 40 in good health. The sample comprised memory CD4+ T cells sorted from blood. Noted subset: CD45RA-negative fraction. Here the CDR3 DNA reads TGTGCCAGCAGCTTAGCCAGGACTAGGGGATCCTACGAGCAGTACTTC. Translated: CASSLARTRGSYEQYF.